This T cell receptor beta chain was sequenced for a study of identical twins. A single record per CDR3 protein comes from TCRdb applying MiXCR to the 5' RACE reads. The sample includes about 200,000 distinct CDR3 sequences, 6% to 7% seen only once; the top ten take about 15%. These data were likewise used in another study, on T cells expressing NK-cell markers.

This clonotype originated in a woman aged 18-29 years in good health. Sequencing was performed on CD8+ T cells sorted from blood.

This CDR3 is CSAVSGGRAGELFF. The DNA of the CDR3 is TGCAGTGCAGTTAGCGGGGGGCGGGCCGGGGAGCTGTTTTTT. The chain has TRBV20-1 and TRBJ2-2, with TRBD2 matching 10 bases. The CDR3 is made up of 14 amino acids. Losses at the gene ends were 6 bases for V and 6 bases for J; bases not matched to a gene: 7. Germline-derived CDR1 and CDR2 are DFQATT and SNEGSKA (reference sequence).